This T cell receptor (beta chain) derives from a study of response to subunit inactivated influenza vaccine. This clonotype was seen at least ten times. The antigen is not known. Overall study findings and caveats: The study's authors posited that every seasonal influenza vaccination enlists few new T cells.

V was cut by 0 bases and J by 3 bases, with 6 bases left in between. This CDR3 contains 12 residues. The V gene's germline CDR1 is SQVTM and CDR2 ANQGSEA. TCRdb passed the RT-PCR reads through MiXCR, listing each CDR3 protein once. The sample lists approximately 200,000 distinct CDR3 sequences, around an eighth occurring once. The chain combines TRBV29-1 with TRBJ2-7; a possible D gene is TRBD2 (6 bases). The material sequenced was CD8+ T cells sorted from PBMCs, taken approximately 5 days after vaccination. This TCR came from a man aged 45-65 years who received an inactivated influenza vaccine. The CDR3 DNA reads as TGCAGCGTTGAAGAGGGACTCTACGAGCAGTACTTC. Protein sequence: CSVEEGLYEQYF.